The rows below give T cell receptor beta chains drawn from one sample of a study of OX40 agonist ivuxolimab in advanced cancers. Only in-frame clones appear in the TCRdb table, and some are missing; sequencing was by immunoSEQ multiplex PCR. The sample holds around 86,000 clones; 90% to 95% are singletons and the top ten take roughly an eighth. The starting material was CD4+ or CD8+ T cells sorted from blood, obtained in a trial of the OX40 agonist ivuxolimab. All receptors derive from an adult with an advanced solid tumor such as melanoma, head and neck, liver or kidney cancer. The CDR3 runs from the conserved cysteine through the conserved F or W. The D gene is left open where the match is weak. A clone size is listed for some rows: how often the clone was seen (once, few, many), or a class if it is expanded.

v_gene	d_gene	j_gene	abundance	len	CDR3nt	CDR3aa
TRBV7-2	.	TRBJ2-7	.	12	TGTGCCAGCAGCACCTCGCCCTACGAGCAGTACTTC	CASSTSPYEQYF
TRBV4-3	.	TRBJ2-5	.	15	TGCGCCAGCAGCCAAGACGCCAGGAGTTGGGAGACCCAGTACTTC	CASSQDARSWETQYF
TRBV19	TRBD1	TRBJ2-1	.	15	TGTGCCAGTAGTATTACAGGGGGCTCAGGCAATGAGCAGTTCTTC	CASSITGGSGNEQFF
TRBV7-3	.	TRBJ2-3	.	15	TGTGCCAGCAGCTCAGAGGCGGGGAGCACAGATACGCAGTATTTT	CASSSEAGSTDTQYF
TRBV29-1	.	TRBJ1-2	.	14	TGCAGCGTTGAAGATATTGGGGTTGACTATGGCTACACCTTC	CSVEDIGVDYGYTF
TRBV15	TRBD1	TRBJ1-2	.	15	TGTGCCACCAGCAGGGCGGGACAGGGGTTCCGAGGCTACACCTTC	CATSRAGQGFRGYTF
TRBV10-3	.	TRBJ2-1	.	11	TGTGCCATCAGCGGGACGGATGAGCAGTTCTTC	CAISGTDEQFF
TRBV7-6	TRBD1	TRBJ2-5	.	15	TGTGCCAGCAGCTCGGACAGGGGGGCCGAAGAGACCCAGTACTTC	CASSSDRGAEETQYF
TRBV9	.	TRBJ1-6	.	16	TGTGCCAGCAGCGTAGGGAGTGGCTCAGCCATCTCACCCCTCCACTTT	CASSVGSGSAISPLHF
TRBV9	.	TRBJ1-1	.	13	TGTGCCAGCAGCCGCGACAGCAACACTGAAGCTTTCTTT	CASSRDSNTEAFF
TRBV5-1	TRBD1	TRBJ2-5	.	15	TGCGCCAGCAGGACCGGGACAGTGGTGGAAGAGACCCAGTACTTC	CASRTGTVVEETQYF
TRBV7-9	TRBD1	TRBJ2-7	once	14	TGTGCCAGCAGATACACAGGGGACACCTACGAGCAGTACTTC	CASRYTGDTYEQYF
TRBV5-4	.	TRBJ2-3	.	16	TGTGCCAGCAGCGAGGGCTACCTGCCAACCACAGATACGCAGTATTTT	CASSEGYLPTTDTQYF
TRBV19	.	TRBJ1-5	few	14	TGTGCCAGTAGTGGGGAGGGGGGCAATCAGCCCCAGCATTTT	CASSGEGGNQPQHF
TRBV11-2	.	TRBJ1-2	.	14	TGTGCCAGCACCCCAGGAGTTAGTGGGTATGGCTACACCTTC	CASTPGVSGYGYTF
TRBV27	TRBD2	TRBJ2-1	.	20	TGTGCCAGCATTTCCGGTCCAAGACTAGCGGGAGGAATCATTGGCGATGAGCAGTTCTTC	CASISGPRLAGGIIGDEQFF
TRBV7-6	TRBD2	TRBJ2-7	.	15	TGTGCCAGCAGCTCTAGCGGATTCAAAGCCTACGAGCAGTACTTC	CASSSSGFKAYEQYF
TRBV6-5	.	TRBJ1-3	.	14	TGTGCCAGCGGGGCAAGGCGAGCGAAAAACACCATATATTTT	CASGARRAKNTIYF
TRBV7-8	.	TRBJ1-1	.	14	TGTGCCAGCAGCTTAAGCTACATGAACACTGAAGCTTTCTTT	CASSLSYMNTEAFF
TRBV11-2	.	TRBJ2-1	.	12	TGTGCCAGCAGCGACCTTGGGGATGAGCAGTTCTTC	CASSDLGDEQFF
TRBV7-8	.	TRBJ2-1	.	15	TGTGCCAGCAGCCAGACTATGGGCTCCTACAATGAGCAGTTCTTC	CASSQTMGSYNEQFF
TRBV27	.	TRBJ1-1	.	16	TGTGCCAGCAGTCTACTGTGGATCGGGATGAACACTGAAGCTTTCTTT	CASSLLWIGMNTEAFF